These T cell receptor beta chains were read from a single sample in a study of T cell repertoires in cytomegalovirus infection. TCRdb independently ran MiXCR on the reads; one entry per CDR3 protein. The data contain around 270,000 distinct CDR3 sequences, 8% to 9.5% of them singletons. The sequencing sample was made of PBMCs. The origin of the receptors is a human donor in good health (CMV status not recorded). Some clones in this sample may be carry-over from other donors' samples. The CDR3 runs from the conserved cysteine through the conserved F or W. D genes are given only for firm matches. Size is stated for part of the rows, as once, few or many counts, or as a class when the clone is expanded.

abundance: few
v_gene: TRBV7-8
d_gene: TRBD2
j_gene: TRBJ2-3
CDR3aa: CASSWTSGGILTDTQYF
CDR3nt: TGTGCCAGCAGCTGGACTAGCGGGGGGATCCTCACAGATACGCAGTATTTT

abundance: -
v_gene: TRBV11-2
d_gene: TRBD2
j_gene: TRBJ2-1
CDR3aa: CASSLTRSGLAGNNEQFF
CDR3nt: TGTGCCAGCAGCTTAACTCGGTCCGGACTAGCGGGAAACAATGAGCAGTTCTTC

abundance: few
v_gene: TRBV20-1
d_gene: -
j_gene: TRBJ2-3
CDR3aa: CSPPRGGQDTQYF
CDR3nt: TGCAGTCCCCCAAGGGGGGGGCAGGATACGCAGTATTTT

abundance: many
v_gene: TRBV6-2/TRBV6-3
d_gene: -
j_gene: TRBJ1-1
CDR3aa: CASRNRVPNTEAFF
CDR3nt: TGTGCCAGCAGGAACAGGGTCCCGAACACTGAAGCTTTCTTT

abundance: many
v_gene: TRBV7-6
d_gene: TRBD1
j_gene: TRBJ1-2
CDR3aa: CASSYRDRAQGYTF
CDR3nt: TGTGCCAGCAGCTATAGGGACAGGGCACAAGGCTACACCTTC

abundance: many
v_gene: TRBV7-2
d_gene: TRBD1
j_gene: TRBJ2-7
CDR3aa: CASSPRDRGSWGGPAFEQYF
CDR3nt: TGTGCCAGCAGCCCTAGGGACAGGGGTTCTTGGGGGGGTCCTGCCTTCGAGCAGTACTTC

abundance: many
v_gene: TRBV12-3/TRBV12-4
d_gene: -
j_gene: TRBJ1-1
CDR3aa: CASSLVLGGPEAFF
CDR3nt: TGTGCCAGCAGTTTAGTCTTGGGGGGACCTGAAGCTTTCTTT

abundance: many
v_gene: TRBV7-6
d_gene: -
j_gene: TRBJ2-7
CDR3aa: CASSLVGPVEQYF
CDR3nt: TGTGCCAGCAGCTTAGTGGGACCTGTAGAGCAGTACTTC

abundance: -
v_gene: TRBV19
d_gene: -
j_gene: TRBJ1-1
CDR3aa: CASSIGTGGSDTEAFF
CDR3nt: TGTGCCAGTAGTATAGGGACGGGGGGCTCGGACACTGAAGCTTTCTTT

abundance: many
v_gene: TRBV7-9
d_gene: -
j_gene: TRBJ2-3
CDR3aa: CASSLDPGIRADTQYF
CDR3nt: TGTGCCAGCAGCTTAGATCCGGGAATTAGGGCAGATACGCAGTATTTT

abundance: -
v_gene: TRBV20-1
d_gene: -
j_gene: TRBJ1-1
CDR3aa: CSARPPQGWDTEAFF
CDR3nt: TGCAGTGCTAGACCACCACAGGGCTGGGACACTGAAGCTTTCTTT

abundance: many
v_gene: TRBV28
d_gene: TRBD1
j_gene: TRBJ2-7
CDR3aa: CASNTGGFSEQYF
CDR3nt: TGTGCCAGCAATACAGGGGGCTTTTCGGAGCAGTACTTC

abundance: -
v_gene: TRBV27
d_gene: -
j_gene: TRBJ1-2
CDR3aa: CASRTMGPLNGYTF
CDR3nt: TGTGCCAGCAGAACCATGGGCCCCCTCAATGGCTACACCTTC

abundance: many
v_gene: TRBV5-4
d_gene: -
j_gene: TRBJ2-7
CDR3aa: CASSRGGSAGYEQYF
CDR3nt: TGTGCCAGCAGCAGGGGCGGTTCCGCGGGCTACGAGCAGTACTTC

abundance: -
v_gene: TRBV5-1
d_gene: TRBD1
j_gene: TRBJ1-1
CDR3aa: CASSSTGGKTEAFF
CDR3nt: TGCGCCAGCAGCTCGACAGGGGGCAAAACTGAAGCTTTCTTT

abundance: few
v_gene: TRBV20-1
d_gene: TRBD1
j_gene: TRBJ1-3
CDR3aa: CSARPGQGGNTIYF
CDR3nt: TGCAGTGCTAGACCGGGACAGGGGGGAAACACCATATATTTT

abundance: many
v_gene: TRBV30
d_gene: TRBD2
j_gene: TRBJ2-1
CDR3aa: CAWSALTSGYYNEQFF
CDR3nt: TGTGCCTGGAGTGCCCTGACTAGCGGCTACTACAATGAGCAGTTCTTC

abundance: few
v_gene: TRBV20-1
d_gene: -
j_gene: TRBJ2-1
CDR3aa: CSASSSGDNEQFF
CDR3nt: TGCAGTGCTAGTTCCTCTGGTGACAATGAGCAGTTCTTC

abundance: many
v_gene: TRBV6-2/TRBV6-3
d_gene: -
j_gene: TRBJ2-2
CDR3aa: CASRWGLGGELFF
CDR3nt: TGTGCCAGCAGATGGGGACTCGGAGGGGAGCTGTTTTTT

abundance: many
v_gene: TRBV7-2
d_gene: TRBD1
j_gene: TRBJ1-2
CDR3aa: CASSYGTGAGGYTF
CDR3nt: TGTGCCAGCAGCTATGGGACAGGGGCTGGTGGCTACACCTTC

abundance: many
v_gene: TRBV29-1
d_gene: -
j_gene: TRBJ2-3
CDR3aa: CSVERSLDTQYF
CDR3nt: TGCAGCGTGGAACGGTCATTAGATACGCAGTATTTT

abundance: -
v_gene: TRBV5-1
d_gene: -
j_gene: TRBJ2-1
CDR3aa: CASSLNLEDEQFF
CDR3nt: TGCGCCAGCAGCCTAAACCTTGAGGATGAGCAGTTCTTC

abundance: many
v_gene: TRBV19
d_gene: -
j_gene: TRBJ1-5
CDR3aa: CASSPWANSNQPQHF
CDR3nt: TGTGCCAGTAGTCCCTGGGCCAATTCCAATCAGCCCCAGCATTTT

abundance: -
v_gene: TRBV7-2
d_gene: TRBD1
j_gene: TRBJ2-2
CDR3aa: CASSTRQGAKIAGELFF
CDR3nt: TGTGCCAGCAGCACACGACAGGGGGCGAAGATTGCCGGGGAGCTGTTTTTT

abundance: many
v_gene: TRBV7-2
d_gene: TRBD2
j_gene: TRBJ2-1
CDR3aa: CASSEGLARSEQFF
CDR3nt: TGTGCCAGCAGCGAGGGACTAGCCCGTTCTGAGCAGTTCTTC

abundance: -
v_gene: TRBV7-2
d_gene: -
j_gene: TRBJ2-5
CDR3aa: CTSTQGQGRTTQYF
CDR3nt: TGTACCAGCACCCAGGGCCAGGGGCGTACGACCCAGTACTTC

abundance: few
v_gene: TRBV12-3/TRBV12-4
d_gene: -
j_gene: TRBJ2-5
CDR3aa: CASRPGLHQETQYF
CDR3nt: TGTGCCAGCAGACCGGGACTTCATCAAGAGACCCAGTACTTC

abundance: many
v_gene: TRBV11-3
d_gene: -
j_gene: TRBJ2-7
CDR3aa: CASRLEQGRTYEQYF
CDR3nt: TGTGCCAGCAGATTAGAACAGGGCCGGACCTACGAGCAGTACTTC

abundance: many
v_gene: TRBV7-2
d_gene: TRBD1
j_gene: TRBJ1-2
CDR3aa: CASSLDRDRGEGYTF
CDR3nt: TGTGCCAGCAGCCTCGACCGGGACAGGGGTGAAGGCTACACCTTC

abundance: many
v_gene: TRBV7-2
d_gene: -
j_gene: TRBJ2-6
CDR3aa: CASGPWANVLTF
CDR3nt: TGTGCCAGCGGACCTTGGGCCAACGTCCTGACTTTC

abundance: many
v_gene: TRBV29-1
d_gene: -
j_gene: TRBJ1-1
CDR3aa: CSVGQILVPEAFF
CDR3nt: TGCAGCGTTGGGCAGATCTTAGTTCCTGAAGCTTTCTTT

abundance: -
v_gene: TRBV28
d_gene: TRBD1
j_gene: TRBJ2-7
CDR3aa: CASSSGTGFLHEQYF
CDR3nt: TGTGCCAGCAGTTCAGGGACAGGGTTCCTCCACGAGCAGTACTTC

abundance: -
v_gene: TRBV6-2/TRBV6-3
d_gene: -
j_gene: TRBJ1-5
CDR3aa: CASRNSGPSGQPQHF
CDR3nt: TGTGCCAGCAGGAACTCGGGACCTAGCGGTCAGCCCCAGCATTTT

abundance: many
v_gene: TRBV20-1
d_gene: TRBD1
j_gene: TRBJ1-2
CDR3aa: CSAQQGVAQGYTF
CDR3nt: TGCAGTGCTCAACAGGGGGTGGCGCAGGGCTACACCTTC

abundance: many
v_gene: TRBV28
d_gene: -
j_gene: TRBJ1-2
CDR3aa: CASSPRRDYGYTF
CDR3nt: TGTGCCAGCAGCCCCCGGCGTGACTATGGCTACACCTTC

abundance: -
v_gene: TRBV12-3/TRBV12-4
d_gene: -
j_gene: TRBJ1-1
CDR3aa: CASSFVGGTEAFF
CDR3nt: TGTGCCAGCAGTTTTGTAGGTGGGACTGAAGCTTTCTTT

abundance: many
v_gene: TRBV7-8
d_gene: -
j_gene: TRBJ1-1
CDR3aa: CASSLGGGRITEAFF
CDR3nt: TGTGCCAGCAGCTTAGGGGGGGGGCGAATCACTGAAGCTTTCTTT

abundance: many
v_gene: TRBV24-1
d_gene: -
j_gene: TRBJ1-5
CDR3aa: CATSADGLGGCCGQPQHF
CDR3nt: TGTGCCACCAGTGCCGACGGATTGGGGGGCTGCTGTGGTCAGCCCCAGCATTTT

abundance: -
v_gene: TRBV2
d_gene: -
j_gene: TRBJ1-2
CDR3aa: CASSERGLDYGYTF
CDR3nt: TGTGCCAGCAGTGAACGGGGGCTTGACTATGGCTACACCTTC

abundance: many
v_gene: TRBV14
d_gene: -
j_gene: TRBJ2-3
CDR3aa: CASSQWTDHTQYF
CDR3nt: TGTGCCAGCAGCCAGTGGACCGACCATACGCAGTATTTT

abundance: many
v_gene: TRBV4-1
d_gene: -
j_gene: TRBJ1-4
CDR3aa: CASSQDRAAYNEKLFF
CDR3nt: TGCGCCAGCAGCCAAGATCGAGCAGCCTATAATGAAAAACTGTTTTTT

abundance: many
v_gene: TRBV7-2
d_gene: -
j_gene: TRBJ2-1
CDR3aa: CASSPGGTGPYNEQFF
CDR3nt: TGTGCCAGCAGCCCCGGGGGGACAGGACCCTACAATGAGCAGTTCTTC

abundance: many
v_gene: TRBV29-1
d_gene: -
j_gene: TRBJ2-5
CDR3aa: CSVARQGWETQYF
CDR3nt: TGCAGCGTTGCCCGGCAGGGTTGGGAGACCCAGTACTTC

abundance: few
v_gene: TRBV9
d_gene: -
j_gene: TRBJ2-1
CDR3aa: CASTQGTRGNEQFF
CDR3nt: TGTGCCAGCACCCAAGGGACTCGAGGGAATGAGCAGTTCTTC

abundance: -
v_gene: TRBV30
d_gene: TRBD1
j_gene: TRBJ2-4
CDR3aa: CAWSRLHRGRGPSGPRDQYF
CDR3nt: TGTGCCTGGAGTAGACTCCACAGGGGGCGCGGACCCTCCGGGCCGAGGGATCAGTACTTC

abundance: -
v_gene: TRBV28
d_gene: -
j_gene: TRBJ1-2
CDR3aa: CASTDSLYGYTF
CDR3nt: TGTGCCAGCACAGATTCGCTCTATGGCTACACCTTC

abundance: few
v_gene: TRBV7-8
d_gene: -
j_gene: TRBJ1-4
CDR3aa: CASSLVSIGGGLEKLFF
CDR3nt: TGTGCCAGCAGCTTAGTGTCAATCGGAGGGGGTCTTGAAAAACTGTTTTTT

abundance: many
v_gene: TRBV7-2
d_gene: TRBD1
j_gene: TRBJ2-7
CDR3aa: CASSATGVEQYF
CDR3nt: TGTGCCAGCAGTGCTACAGGGGTCGAGCAGTACTTC

abundance: many
v_gene: TRBV7-2
d_gene: TRBD1
j_gene: TRBJ1-1
CDR3aa: CASRSQGVTEAFF
CDR3nt: TGTGCCAGCCGCTCACAGGGGGTGACTGAAGCTTTCTTT

abundance: many
v_gene: TRBV7-8
d_gene: -
j_gene: TRBJ2-3
CDR3aa: CASSLQVVGYTQYF
CDR3nt: TGTGCCAGCAGCTTACAAGTCGTAGGGTATACGCAGTATTTT

abundance: many
v_gene: TRBV7-2
d_gene: -
j_gene: TRBJ1-5
CDR3aa: CASSLGQLNQPQHF
CDR3nt: TGTGCCAGCAGCTTAGGTCAGCTCAATCAGCCCCAGCATTTT

abundance: few
v_gene: TRBV2
d_gene: -
j_gene: TRBJ2-6
CDR3aa: CASSEEGTGANVLTF
CDR3nt: TGTGCCAGCAGTGAGGAGGGGACTGGGGCCAACGTCCTGACTTTC

abundance: many
v_gene: TRBV7-2
d_gene: TRBD2
j_gene: TRBJ2-7
CDR3aa: CASSLTPTSGSSYEQYF
CDR3nt: TGTGCCAGCAGCTTAACGCCTACTAGCGGGAGCTCCTACGAGCAGTACTTC

abundance: many
v_gene: TRBV7-2
d_gene: -
j_gene: TRBJ1-5
CDR3aa: CASVLQGNQPQHF
CDR3nt: TGTGCCAGCGTCCTCCAGGGCAATCAGCCCCAGCATTTT

abundance: -
v_gene: TRBV29-1
d_gene: -
j_gene: TRBJ2-6
CDR3aa: CSVKVSGANVLTF
CDR3nt: TGCAGCGTCAAGGTCTCTGGGGCCAACGTCCTGACTTTC